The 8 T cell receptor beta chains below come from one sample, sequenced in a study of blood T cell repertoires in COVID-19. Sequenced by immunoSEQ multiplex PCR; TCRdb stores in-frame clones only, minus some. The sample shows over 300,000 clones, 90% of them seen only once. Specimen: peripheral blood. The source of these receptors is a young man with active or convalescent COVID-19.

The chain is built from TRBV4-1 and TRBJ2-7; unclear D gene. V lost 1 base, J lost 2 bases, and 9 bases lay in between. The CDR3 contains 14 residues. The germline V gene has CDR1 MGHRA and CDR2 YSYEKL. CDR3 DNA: TGCGCCAGCAGCCAAGTCCCCCCGGCCTACGAGCAGTACTTC. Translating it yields CASSQVPPAYEQYF.

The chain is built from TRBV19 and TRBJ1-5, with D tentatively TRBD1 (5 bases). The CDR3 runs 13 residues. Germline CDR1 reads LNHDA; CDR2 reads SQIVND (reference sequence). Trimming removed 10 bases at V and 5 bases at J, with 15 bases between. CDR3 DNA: TGTGCCACCCGCCTCAGGGACTATCAGCCCCAGCATTTT. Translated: CATRLRDYQPQHF. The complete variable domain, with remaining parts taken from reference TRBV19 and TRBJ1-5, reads DGGITQSPKYLFRKEGQNVTLSCEQNLNHDAMYWYRQDPGQGLRLIYYSQIVNDFQKGDIAEGYSVSREKKESFPLTVTSAQKNPTAFYLCATRLRDYQPQHFGDGTRLSIL.

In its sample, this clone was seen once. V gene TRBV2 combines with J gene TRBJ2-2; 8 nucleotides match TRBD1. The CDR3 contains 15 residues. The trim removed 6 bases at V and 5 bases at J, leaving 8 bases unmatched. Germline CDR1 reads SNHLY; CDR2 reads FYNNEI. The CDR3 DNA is TGTGCCAGCAGAGTGACAGGGGTTGGGACCGGGGAGCTGTTTTTT. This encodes CASRVTGVGTGELFF.

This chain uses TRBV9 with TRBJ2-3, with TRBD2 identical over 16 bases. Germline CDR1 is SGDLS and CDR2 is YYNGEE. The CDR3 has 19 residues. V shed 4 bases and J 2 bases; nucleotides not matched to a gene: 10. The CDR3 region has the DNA TGTGCCAGCAGCAATACAGGGACTAGCGGGAGGGCCCCCACAGATACGCAGTATTTT. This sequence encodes CASSNTGTSGRAPTDTQYF.

CDR3 nucleotides: TGTGCCAGCAGTTTAACGGGAGACCCCTACAATGAGCAGTTCTTC. It translates to CASSLTGDPYNEQFF. The rearrangement links TRBV27 to TRBJ2-1, with D perhaps TRBD2 (6 bases). The CDR3 runs to 15 residues. The V end was cut by 2 bases, the J end by 2 bases, with 10 bases between. Germline V lookup: CDR1 MNHEY, CDR2 SMNVEV (reference sequence).

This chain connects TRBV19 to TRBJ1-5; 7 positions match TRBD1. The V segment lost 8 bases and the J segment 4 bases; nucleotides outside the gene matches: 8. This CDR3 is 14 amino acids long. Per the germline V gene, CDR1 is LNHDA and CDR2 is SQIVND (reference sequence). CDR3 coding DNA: TGTGCCAGTGCCACCGGGACAGATAATCAGCCCCAGCATTTT. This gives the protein CASATGTDNQPQHF.

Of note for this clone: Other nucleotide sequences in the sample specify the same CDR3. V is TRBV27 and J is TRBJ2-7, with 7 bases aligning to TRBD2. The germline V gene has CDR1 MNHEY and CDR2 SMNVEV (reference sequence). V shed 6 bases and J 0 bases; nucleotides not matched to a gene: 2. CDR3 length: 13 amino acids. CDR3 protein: CASSGGSSYEQYF. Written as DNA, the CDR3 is TGTGCCAGCAGCGGCGGGAGCTCCTACGAGCAGTACTTC.

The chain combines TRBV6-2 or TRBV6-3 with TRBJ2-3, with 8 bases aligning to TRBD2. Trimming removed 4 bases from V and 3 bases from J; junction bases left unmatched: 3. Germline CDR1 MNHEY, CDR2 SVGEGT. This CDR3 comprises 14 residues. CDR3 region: CASSLGLATDTQYF. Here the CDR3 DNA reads TGTGCCAGCAGTTTAGGACTAGCTACAGATACGCAGTATTTT.